A single sample is the source of the 8 T cell receptor beta chains below, sequenced in a study of blood T cells in healthy people across ages. Through a sample-barcoded 5' primer and a J-beta primer mix, a second PCR was run for roughly 6 to 12 cycles. TCRdb re-called the 5' RACE reads with MiXCR, one entry per CDR3 protein. Of roughly 2 million distinct CDR3 sequences in the sample, 49% were seen once. Sequencing input: blood. All receptors come from a woman aged 40 to 55 in good health.

The chain is built from TRBV20-1 and TRBJ2-3, with 8 bases matching TRBD2. V dropped 5 bases and J dropped 3; count of bases not matched to a gene: 10. The CDR3 contains 15 residues. CDR1 and CDR2 (germline): DFQATT, SNEGSKA (reference sequence). In nucleotides, the CDR3 is TGCAGTGCTTTATCGGTGGCTAGCGGGACAGATACGCAGTATTTT. It is translated as CSALSVASGTDTQYF.

This clonotype was seen many times. The J gene is TRBJ2-5, the V gene TRBV4-3; D possibly corresponds to TRBD1 (7 bases). V was pared by 2 bases and J by 7 bases, with 17 bases between. The CDR3 totals 15 residues. Germline CDR1 is LGHNA and CDR2 is YSLEER. The CDR3 loop reads CASSQSGGRTVTQYF. As DNA, the CDR3 is TGCGCCAGCAGCCAATCAGGGGGGCGAACGGTGACCCAGTACTTC.

The sample holds one count of this clonotype. The chain joins TRBV7-2 to TRBJ1-5, with a weak D call TRBD1 (5 bases). Germline CDR1 reads SGHTA; CDR2 reads FQGNSA. The germline V and J ends were trimmed by 2 bases and 2 bases, with 10 bases remaining between them. The CDR3 length is 15 residues. The CDR3 DNA reads as TGTGCCAGCAGCTTAATGGGAGGGGGCAATCAGCCCCAGCATTTT. It is translated as CASSLMGGGNQPQHF.

CDR3 region: CSAEGTGGRFTQYF. The CDR3 coding sequence is TGCAGTGCCGAAGGGACAGGGGGCCGGTTTACCCAGTACTTC. This chain links TRBV20-1 with TRBJ2-5, with 12 bases aligning to TRBD1. J gave up 8 bases and V 6 bases, and 10 bases lay outside the gene matches. This CDR3 comprises 14 residues. Germline lookup yields CDR1 DFQATT and CDR2 SNEGSKA (reference sequence).

The rearrangement links TRBV7-9 to TRBJ2-6, with D uncertain. Germline V CDR1 and CDR2: SEHNR, FQNEAQ (reference sequence). The CDR3 totals 16 residues. Trimming took off 5 bases at V and 0 bases at J, with 11 bases between the two ends. DNA of the CDR3: TGTGCCAGCAGCGACAATAGATTCTCTGGGGCCAACGTCCTGACTTTC. It is translated as CASSDNRFSGANVLTF.

The V gene is TRBV10-3, the J gene TRBJ1-2; 7 bases agree with TRBD1. This CDR3 spans 13 amino acids. From germline, CDR1 is ENHRY and CDR2 SYGVKD. Losses at the gene ends were 10 bases for V and 3 bases for J; bases not matched to a gene: 8. CDR3 amino acids: CATNRGPDYGYTF. CDR3 in DNA: TGTGCCACCAACAGGGGTCCCGACTATGGCTACACCTTC.

This rearrangement joins TRBV28 to TRBJ2-5; maybe TRBD1 (5 bases). Trimming took off 3 bases at V and 11 bases at J, with 10 bases between the two ends. CDR3 length: 11 amino acids. Germline assignment: CDR1 MDHEN and CDR2 SYDVKM. The CDR3 is CASSFQGGQYF. As DNA, the CDR3 is TGTGCCAGCAGTTTTCAGGGTGGGCAGTACTTC.

The rearrangement joins TRBV7-9 to TRBJ1-2, with D unclear. In germline, CDR1 is SEHNR, CDR2 FQNEAQ (reference sequence). This CDR3 region has 14 residues. V lost 0 bases and J 4 bases, leaving 9 bases between the germline ends. CDR3 nucleotide sequence: TGTGCCAGCAGCTTAGCCGAACTGATCTATGGCTACACCTTC. It codes for CASSLAELIYGYTF. The full variable domain, rest sourced from reference TRBV7-9 and TRBJ1-2, is DTGVSQNPRHKITKRGQNVTFRCDPISEHNRLYWYRQTLGQGPEFLTYFQNEAQLEKSRLLSDRFSAERPKGSFSTLEIQRTEQGDSAMYLCASSLAELIYGYTFGSGTRLTVV.